Listed here is a single T cell receptor (beta chain). What it binds is unknown. The data were taken from a study of blood T cells in healthy people across ages. Next came a second PCR, run for about 7 to 12 cycles, which used a sample-barcoded 5' primer along with a J-beta primer mix. TCRdb reprocessed the 5' RACE reads via MiXCR and lists one record per CDR3 protein. The profile covers 1.5 million to 1.9 million distinct CDR3 sequences, with roughly two fifths appearing a single time and about 4% taken by the ten largest. The germline V gene has CDR1 SGHTA and CDR2 FQGTGA. The ends lost 4 bases at V and 11 bases at J; junction bases unmatched: 10. This CDR3 contains 13 residues. Study findings and constraints: The unsorted PBMCs prevented any conclusive comparison of naive versus antigen-experienced cells. Long-lived donors carried more naive CD4+ cells and greater diversity than aged donors.

The genes are TRBV7-3 and TRBJ2-5, with 7 positions matching TRBD1. This receptor was taken from a woman between 18 and 30 years old in good health. The specimen was blood. This CDR3 reads CASSSTRQGEQYF. The DNA for the CDR3 is TGTGCCAGCAGCTCGACCCGACAGGGTGAGCAGTACTTC.